Each of the 27 T cell receptor beta chains below was sequenced from the same sample in a study of blood T cell repertoires in COVID-19. Profiled with immunoSEQ multiplex PCR; TCRdb holds only in-frame clones, not every one. This repertoire shows 250,000 to 350,000 clones, 80% to 95% found once; its top ten account for roughly 7.3%. Sequencing input: peripheral blood. All receptors derive from a woman aged 25 to 39 with COVID-19, enrolled during active disease.

V gene TRBV30 combines with J gene TRBJ2-1; 8 bases are a match to TRBD1. V was clipped by 3 bases and J by 4 bases; unmatched bases: 5. CDR1 is GTSNPN, CDR2 SVGIG, per germline (reference sequence). The CDR3 consists of 14 residues. CDR3 nucleotides: TGTGCCTGGAGGGGCAGGGGGCATTACAATGAGCAGTTCTTC. Its translation is CAWRGRGHYNEQFF.

The chain couples TRBV20-1 to TRBJ1-1; tentative D call: TRBD1 (5 bases). The V gene lost 3 bases and the J gene lost 3 bases, with 26 bases spanning the gap. This CDR3 is 18 amino acids long. Germline assignment: CDR1 DFQATT and CDR2 SNEGSKA (reference sequence). The CDR3, as DNA: TGCAGTGCTAGTCTTGTAAGGAGCGGGGCCCTCTCGGACACTGAAGCTTTCTTT. As protein: CSASLVRSGALSDTEAFF.

The genes are TRBV5-1 and TRBJ2-2; 9 nucleotides align to TRBD1. The CDR3 contains 16 residues. Germline V gene lookup returns CDR1 SGHRS and CDR2 YFSETQ. The ends lost 0 bases at V and 3 bases at J; junction bases unmatched: 3. CDR3 in DNA: TGCGCCAGCAGCTTGGACCGGGACAGGGACACCGGGGAGCTGTTTTTT. Translating it yields CASSLDRDRDTGELFF.

This rearrangement joins TRBV27 to TRBJ2-3; D remains unclear. CDR1 is MNHEY and CDR2 is SMNVEV in the germline V gene (reference sequence). This CDR3 contains 15 residues. Trimming pared 3 bases from V and 1 base from J, leaving 11 bases between. CDR3 coding DNA: TGTGCCAGCAGTTTTTCAAACTCACGCACAGATACGCAGTATTTT. It is translated as CASSFSNSRTDTQYF.

The count of this clone is one. This chain joins TRBV29-1 and TRBJ2-7; 7 bases match TRBD1. The CDR3 loop spans 11 amino acids. Germline trimming cut 7 bases from V and 1 base from J; bases unmatched to any gene: 1. Germline CDR1 is SQVTM and CDR2 is ANQGSEA. CDR3 in amino acids: CSAGQSYEQYF. CDR3 DNA: TGCAGCGCGGGACAGTCCTACGAGCAGTACTTC.

The chain uses TRBV7-9 and TRBJ2-3, with a possible D match to TRBD2 (7 bases). The V gene lost 5 bases and the J gene lost 1 base, with 16 bases spanning the gap. Per the germline V gene, CDR1 is SEHNR and CDR2 is FQNEAQ (reference sequence). This CDR3 region has 16 residues. As DNA, the CDR3 is TGTGCCAGCAGCCCCACGGGGGGCAAGGGCACAGATACGCAGTATTTT. Protein sequence: CASSPTGGKGTDTQYF.

V usage is TRBV7-8 and J usage is TRBJ1-5; no clear D gene. Looked up from germline, CDR1 is SGHVS and CDR2 is FQNEAQ. CDR3 length equals 14 residues. The V end was cut by 4 bases, the J end by 5 bases, with 12 bases between. CDR3 protein: CASSSPHPDQPQHF. The CDR3 DNA sequence: TGTGCCAGCAGCTCCCCCCACCCAGATCAGCCCCAGCATTTT. The full variable domain, in which reference TRBV7-8 and TRBJ1-5 provide the parts outside the CDR3, is GAGVSQSPRYKVAKRGQDVALRCDPISGHVSLFWYQQALGQGPEFLTYFQNEAQLDKSGLPSDRFFAERPEGSVSTLKIQRTQQEDSAVYLCASSSPHPDQPQHFGDGTRLSIL.

This chain connects TRBV9 to TRBJ2-1; weak D call: TRBD1 (5 bases). From germline, CDR1 is SGDLS and CDR2 YYNGEE. The V and J ends lost 6 bases and 4 bases respectively, with 17 bases between them. This CDR3 region has 15 residues. CDR3 loop: CASNVGANPYNEQFF. The CDR3 nucleotides are TGTGCCAGCAATGTTGGGGCTAACCCTTACAATGAGCAGTTCTTC.

This chain uses TRBV6-5 with TRBJ1-2, with TRBD1 matching over 10 bases. Germline V CDR1 and CDR2: MNHEY, SVGAGI. This CDR3 is built from 14 residues. The J segment lost 2 bases and the V segment lost 8 bases, leaving 5 bases of the junction unmatched. In nucleotides, the CDR3 is TGTGCCAGCGGCCGGACAGGGGGAAACTATGGCTACACCTTC. Its protein product is CASGRTGGNYGYTF.

The CDR3 DNA reads as TGCGCCAGCAGCTTACGGGGTAATGGCTACACCTTC. Translated, it gives CASSLRGNGYTF. The chain joins TRBV5-1 to TRBJ1-2, with D uncertain. Between the trimmed V and J ends, which lost 2 bases and 6 bases, there was a span of 8 bases. Germline V gene sequence: CDR1 SGHRS, CDR2 YFSETQ. The CDR3 runs 12 residues.

This sequence joins TRBV7-2 and TRBJ1-5; tentatively, D is TRBD1 (5 bases). The germline CDR1 and CDR2 sequences are SGHTA and FQGNSA. V lost 1 base and J 1 base, leaving 8 bases between the germline ends. The CDR3 is 15 amino acids. The CDR3 DNA follows: TGTGCCAGCAGCTTAGTGTCAGGGAGCAATCAGCCCCAGCATTTT. Residues: CASSLVSGSNQPQHF.

The chain has TRBV28 and TRBJ1-4, with D possibly matching TRBD1 (5 bases). CDR1 and CDR2 (germline): MDHEN, SYDVKM. The CDR3 length is 16 residues. Between the trimmed V and J ends, which lost 6 bases and 2 bases, there was a span of 16 bases. CDR3 protein: CASRAGGERTNEKLFF. CDR3 bases: TGTGCCAGCAGGGCGGGGGGGGAGAGGACTAATGAAAAACTGTTTTTT.

The rearrangement links TRBV27 to TRBJ2-2, with 10 nucleotides matching TRBD1. CDR1 and CDR2 (germline): MNHEY, SMNVEV (reference sequence). V shed 4 bases, J shed 5 bases, and the junction held 10 bases outside the gene matches. The CDR3 consists of 17 residues. The CDR3 region is CASSSPGTGAGTGELFF. CDR3 bases: TGTGCCAGCAGTTCCCCCGGGACAGGGGCAGGGACCGGGGAGCTGTTTTTT.

J is TRBJ2-1 and V is TRBV19; TRBD2 aligns across 8 bases. J was trimmed by 4 bases and V by 6 bases; bases with no gene match: 5. Germline values: CDR1 LNHDA, CDR2 SQIVND (reference sequence). The CDR3 spans 14 residues. The CDR3 DNA reads as TGTGCCAGTAGCAGTAGCGGGGCTTACAATGAGCAGTTCTTC. Its protein is CASSSSGAYNEQFF. Using reference TRBV19 and TRBJ2-1 for the parts outside the CDR3, the full variable domain is DGGITQSPKYLFRKEGQNVTLSCEQNLNHDAMYWYRQDPGQGLRLIYYSQIVNDFQKGDIAEGYSVSREKKESFPLTVTSAQKNPTAFYLCASSSSGAYNEQFFGPGTRLTVL.

This chain uses TRBV5-5 with TRBJ1-6, with 7 bases matching TRBD1. The CDR3 is made up of 14 amino acids. V shed 10 bases and J 8 bases; nucleotides not matched to a gene: 12. The germline V gene has CDR1 SGHKS and CDR2 YYEKEE (reference sequence). The CDR3 nucleotides read TGTGCCTGCTCACCGGGGACAGATGATTCACCCCTCCACTTT. This translates into CACSPGTDDSPLHF.

In this sample, this clone turned up once. This chain links TRBV2 with TRBJ2-1; 10 bases align to TRBD1. The length of the CDR3 is 18 residues. Per germline, CDR1 SNHLY and CDR2 FYNNEI. Trimming removed 7 bases from V and 7 bases from J; junction bases left unmatched: 19. The CDR3 nucleotides are TGTGCCAGCAATTTTATCCCCGGGACAGGGGATTCTCAGAATGAGCAGTTCTTC. It translates to CASNFIPGTGDSQNEQFF. The full variable domain, completed using reference TRBV2 and TRBJ2-1, is EPEVTQTPSHQVTQMGQEVILRCVPISNHLYFYWYRQILGQKVEFLVSFYNNEISEKSEIFDDQFSVERPDGSNFTLKIRSTKLEDSAMYFCASNFIPGTGDSQNEQFFGPGTRLTVL.

This sequence joins TRBV6-5 and TRBJ2-7; D not certain. CDR3 length: 12 amino acids. Trimming pared 5 bases from V and 1 base from J, leaving 6 bases between. CDR1 is MNHEY and CDR2 is SVGAGI in the germline V gene. This CDR3 reads CASSPSSYEQYF. In DNA, the CDR3 is TGTGCCAGCAGTCCCTCTTCCTACGAGCAGTACTTC.

The chain couples TRBV2 to TRBJ2-2; 8 bases are a match to TRBD1. Germline CDR1 reads SNHLY; CDR2 reads FYNNEI. Trimming at V came to 6 bases and at J to 4 bases, leaving 10 bases not matched to a gene. CDR3 length equals 16 residues. The DNA for the CDR3 is TGTGCCAGCAGCCTTTTACGGGACAGGATCACCGGGGAGCTGTTTTTT. Translated: CASSLLRDRITGELFF.

The V and J genes are TRBV5-6 and TRBJ2-7, with 7 bases fitting TRBD2. The CDR3 length is 15 residues. Germline V gives CDR1 SGHDT, CDR2 YYEEEE. Trimming took 0 bases from V and 2 from J; bases not matched to a gene: 5. DNA of the CDR3: TGTGCCAGCAGCTTGGTGGCTAGCGGCCCCTACGAGCAGTACTTC. Translation: CASSLVASGPYEQYF.

The chain has TRBV7-2 and TRBJ2-1, with D possibly being TRBD2 (6 bases). V gave up 7 bases and J gave up 0 bases, with 19 bases separating them. The CDR3 length is 17 residues. Looked up from germline, CDR1 is SGHTA and CDR2 is FQGNSA. Here the CDR3 reads CASTLGLGGSSYNEQFF. CDR3 nucleotides: TGTGCCAGCACCCTAGGGCTCGGGGGTAGCTCCTACAATGAGCAGTTCTTC.

J is TRBJ2-3 and V is TRBV4-1; 8 bases agree with TRBD2. Unmatched junction bases numbered 6, after V lost 1 base and J lost 3 bases. Germline CDR1 is MGHRA and CDR2 is YSYEKL. This CDR3 has 16 amino acids. The CDR3 DNA is TGCGCCAGCAGCCAAGGGACTAGCCCTTCGACAGATACGCAGTATTTT. This encodes CASSQGTSPSTDTQYF.

V and J are TRBV20-1 and TRBJ2-5, with 11 bases that match TRBD2. The CDR3 spans 13 residues. V lost 3 bases to trimming and J lost 5 bases; unmatched junction nucleotides: 2. Germline V gene data show CDR1 as DFQATT and CDR2 as SNEGSKA (reference sequence). CDR3 bases: TGCAGTGCTAGTAGCGGGAGGGCGGAGACCCAGTACTTC. Residues: CSASSGRAETQYF.

The V and J genes are TRBV24-1 and TRBJ2-3, with no clear D. The CDR3 has 12 residues. CDR1 and CDR2 (germline): KGHDR, SFDVKD. V lost 0 bases, J lost 5 bases, and 2 bases lay in between. The CDR3 sequence is CATSDLRDTQYF. The CDR3 region has the DNA TGTGCCACCAGTGATTTGCGAGATACGCAGTATTTT.

A single count supports this clone. J is TRBJ1-4 and V is TRBV6-5; 7 nucleotides line up with TRBD1. This CDR3 has 15 residues. CDR1 is MNHEY, CDR2 SVGAGI, per germline. After removal of 6 bases from V and 5 bases from J, the junction contained 9 bases not matched to a gene. The CDR3 nucleotides are TGTGCCAGCAGCTTTTCCGGGACAGAGAATGAAAAACTGTTTTTT. It codes for CASSFSGTENEKLFF.

The CDR3 coding sequence is TGTGCCAGCAGCCCCGGACAGGGGGCCCCTGAAGCTTTCTTT. Its protein is CASSPGQGAPEAFF. The chain couples TRBV7-9 to TRBJ1-1; 11 bases align to TRBD1. There are 14 residues in the CDR3. CDR1 and CDR2 from the germline V gene are SEHNR and FQNEAQ (reference sequence). After removal of 5 bases from V and 6 bases from J, the junction contained 5 bases not matched to a gene. Filled out from reference TRBV7-9 and TRBJ1-1, the complete variable domain reads DTGVSQNPRHKITKRGQNVTFRCDPISEHNRLYWYRQTLGQGPEFLTYFQNEAQLEKSRLLSDRFSAERPKGSFSTLEIQRTEQGDSAMYLCASSPGQGAPEAFFGQGTRLTVV.

The rearrangement joins TRBV5-5 to TRBJ1-1, with TRBD1 identical over 9 bases. Germline CDR1 reads SGHKS; CDR2 reads YYEKEE (reference sequence). The CDR3 is 13 residues long. Germline trimming cut 3 bases from V and 7 bases from J; bases unmatched to any gene: 4. The CDR3 DNA sequence: TGTGCCAGCAGCTGGGGGGGACAGGGTGAAGCTTTCTTT. This translates into CASSWGGQGEAFF.

The V gene is TRBV7-2, the J gene TRBJ2-7; 7 bases map to TRBD1. The V segment lost 3 bases and the J segment 7 bases; nucleotides outside the gene matches: 3. Germline V gene sequence: CDR1 SGHTA, CDR2 FQGNSA. The CDR3 loop spans 12 amino acids. The CDR3 sequence is CASSLQGVEQYF. CDR3 nucleotide sequence: TGTGCCAGCAGCTTGCAGGGGGTAGAGCAGTACTTC.